This TCR beta chain was documented in a study of tissue T cells after allogeneic stem cell transplantation. As to time point: mouse harvest day 7 after allogeneic transplant. Tail vein injection delivered 10^7 T-cell-depleted bone marrow cells and 10^6 splenic CD5+ T cells. About this clone: Gene names denote mouse genes. The CDR3 end is not reached by the read, which stops 1 residue before it; the germline J gene fills it in.

Sequencing was performed with immunoSEQ multiplex PCR; in TCRdb, only in-frame clones are kept and a portion is missing. Found here are about 9,300 clones, about half of them singletons; the top ten hold 7.1%. Trimming took 2 bases from V and 0 from J, leaving 3 bases between them. Germline V gene lookup returns CDR1 KGHPV and CDR2 FQNQEV (reference sequence). The CDR3 is 13 amino acids. Specimen: gut tissue. The chain carries TRBV26 and TRBJ2-4; D not certain. This receptor was identified in a female BALB/c mouse given C57BL/6 T cells with graft-versus-host disease after an allogeneic hematopoietic cell transplant. CDR3 loop: CASSLNSQNTLYF. Incomplete CDR3 DNA: TGTGCCAGCAGTCTGAATAGTCAAAACACCTTGTAC.